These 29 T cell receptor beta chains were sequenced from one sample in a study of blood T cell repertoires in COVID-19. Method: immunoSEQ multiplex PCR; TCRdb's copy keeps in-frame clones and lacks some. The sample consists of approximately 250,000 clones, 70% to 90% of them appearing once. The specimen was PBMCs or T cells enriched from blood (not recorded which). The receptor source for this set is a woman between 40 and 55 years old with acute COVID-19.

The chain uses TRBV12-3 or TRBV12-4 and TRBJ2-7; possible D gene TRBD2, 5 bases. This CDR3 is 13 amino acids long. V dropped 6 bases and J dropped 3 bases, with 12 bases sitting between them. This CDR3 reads CASSPPGGYEQYV. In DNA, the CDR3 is TGTGCCAGCAGCCCCCCCGGAGGCTACGAGCAGTACGTC.

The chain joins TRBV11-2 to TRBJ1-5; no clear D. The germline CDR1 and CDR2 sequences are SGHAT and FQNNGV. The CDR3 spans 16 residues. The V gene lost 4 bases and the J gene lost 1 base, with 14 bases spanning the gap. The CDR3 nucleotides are TGTGCCAGCAGCTCCCACCGAGGTGAAAGCAATCAGCCCCAGCATTTT. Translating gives CASSSHRGESNQPQHF.

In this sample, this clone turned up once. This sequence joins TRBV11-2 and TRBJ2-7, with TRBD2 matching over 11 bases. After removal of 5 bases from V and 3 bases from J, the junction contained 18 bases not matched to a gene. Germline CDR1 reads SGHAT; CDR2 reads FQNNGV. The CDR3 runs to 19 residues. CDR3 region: CASSKKEGLAGTRDYEQYV. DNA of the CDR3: TGTGCCAGCAGCAAAAAAGAAGGACTAGCGGGCACCCGTGACTACGAGCAGTACGTC.

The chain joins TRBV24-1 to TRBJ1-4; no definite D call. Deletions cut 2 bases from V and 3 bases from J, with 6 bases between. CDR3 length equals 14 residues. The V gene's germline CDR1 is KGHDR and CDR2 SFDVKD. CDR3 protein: CATSDSSANEKLFF. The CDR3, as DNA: TGTGCCACCAGTGATTCATCGGCTAATGAAAAACTGTTTTTT.

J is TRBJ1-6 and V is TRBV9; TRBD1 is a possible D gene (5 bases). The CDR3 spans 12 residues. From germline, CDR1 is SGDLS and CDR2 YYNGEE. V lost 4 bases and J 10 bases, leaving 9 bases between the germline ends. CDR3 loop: CASSSRVSPLHF. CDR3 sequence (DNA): TGTGCCAGCAGCTCCAGGGTCTCACCCCTCCACTTT. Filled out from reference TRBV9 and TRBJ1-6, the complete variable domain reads DSGVTQTPKHLITATGQRVTLRCSPRSGDLSVYWYQQSLDQGLQFLIQYYNGEERAKGNILERFSAQQFPDLHSELNLSSLELGDSALYFCASSSRVSPLHFGNGTRLTVT.

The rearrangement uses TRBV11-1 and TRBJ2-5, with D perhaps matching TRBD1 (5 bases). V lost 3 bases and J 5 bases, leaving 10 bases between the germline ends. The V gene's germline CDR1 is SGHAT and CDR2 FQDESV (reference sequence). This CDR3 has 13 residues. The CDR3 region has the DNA TGTGCCAGCAGCTTCGCAGGGTGGGAGACCCAGTACTTC. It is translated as CASSFAGWETQYF.

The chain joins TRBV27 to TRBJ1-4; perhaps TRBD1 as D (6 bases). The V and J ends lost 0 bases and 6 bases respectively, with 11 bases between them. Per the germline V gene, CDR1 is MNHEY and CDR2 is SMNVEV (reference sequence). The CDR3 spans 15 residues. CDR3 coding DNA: TGTGCCAGCAGTTTATCGACAGGTTGGGATGAAAAACTGTTTTTT. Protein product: CASSLSTGWDEKLFF.

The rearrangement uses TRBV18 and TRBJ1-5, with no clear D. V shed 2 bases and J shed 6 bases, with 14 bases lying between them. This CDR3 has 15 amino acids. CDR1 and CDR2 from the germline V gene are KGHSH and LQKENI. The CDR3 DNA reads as TGTGCCAGCTCACCAAAGGTCGGCGCGGGTCAGCCCCAGCATTTT. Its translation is CASSPKVGAGQPQHF.

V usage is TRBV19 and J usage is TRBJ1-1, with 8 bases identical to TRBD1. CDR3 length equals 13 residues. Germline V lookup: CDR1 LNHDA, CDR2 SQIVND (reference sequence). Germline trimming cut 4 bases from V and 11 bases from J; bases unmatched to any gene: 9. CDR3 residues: CASSTRDRTEAFF. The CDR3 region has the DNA TGTGCCAGTAGTACCAGGGACAGGACGGAGGCTTTCTTT.

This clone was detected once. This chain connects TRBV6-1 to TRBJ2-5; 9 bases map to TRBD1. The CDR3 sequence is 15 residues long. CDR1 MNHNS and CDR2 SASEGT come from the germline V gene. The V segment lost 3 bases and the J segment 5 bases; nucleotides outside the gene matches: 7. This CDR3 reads CASSDRGQGRETQYF. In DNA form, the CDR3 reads TGTGCCAGCAGTGACCGGGGACAGGGTCGGGAGACCCAGTACTTC.

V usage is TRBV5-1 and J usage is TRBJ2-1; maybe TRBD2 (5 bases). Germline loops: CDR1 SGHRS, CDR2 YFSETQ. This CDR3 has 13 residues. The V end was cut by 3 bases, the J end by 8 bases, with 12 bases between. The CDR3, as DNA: TGCGCCAGCAGCTCGCCCGACTATGATGAGCAGTTCTTC. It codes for CASSSPDYDEQFF.

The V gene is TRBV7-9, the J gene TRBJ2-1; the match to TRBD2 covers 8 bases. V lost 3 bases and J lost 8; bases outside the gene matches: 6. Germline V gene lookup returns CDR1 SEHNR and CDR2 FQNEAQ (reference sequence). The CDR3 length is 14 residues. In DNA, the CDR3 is TGTGCCAGCAGCTTTCCGGGAGGGCCTTATGAGCAGTTCTTC. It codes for CASSFPGGPYEQFF.

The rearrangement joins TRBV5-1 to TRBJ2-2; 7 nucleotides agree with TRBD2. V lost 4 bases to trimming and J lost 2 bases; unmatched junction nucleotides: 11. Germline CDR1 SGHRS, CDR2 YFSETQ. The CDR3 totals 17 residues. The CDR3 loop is CASSPGGGGTNTGELFF. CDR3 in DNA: TGCGCCAGCAGCCCGGGGGGAGGAGGGACTAACACCGGGGAGCTGTTTTTT.

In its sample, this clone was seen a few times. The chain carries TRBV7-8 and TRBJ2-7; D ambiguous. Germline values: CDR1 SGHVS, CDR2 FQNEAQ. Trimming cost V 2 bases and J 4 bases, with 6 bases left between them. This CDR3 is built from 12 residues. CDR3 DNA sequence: TGTGCCAGCAGCTTACTCTTGTACGAGCAGTACTTC. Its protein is CASSLLLYEQYF.

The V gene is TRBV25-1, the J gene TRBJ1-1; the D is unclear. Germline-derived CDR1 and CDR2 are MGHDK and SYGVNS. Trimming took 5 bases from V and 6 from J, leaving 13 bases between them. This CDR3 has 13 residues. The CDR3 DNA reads TGTGCCAGCAGTATCAGTATCAGCGCTGAAGCTTTCTTT. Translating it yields CASSISISAEAFF.

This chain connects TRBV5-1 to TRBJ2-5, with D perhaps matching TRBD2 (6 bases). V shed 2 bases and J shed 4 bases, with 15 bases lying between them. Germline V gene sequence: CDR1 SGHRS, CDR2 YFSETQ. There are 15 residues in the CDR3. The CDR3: CASSLMSLGGETQYF. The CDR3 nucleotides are TGCGCCAGCAGCTTAATGTCATTGGGGGGAGAGACCCAGTACTTC. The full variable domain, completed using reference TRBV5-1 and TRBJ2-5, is KAGVTQTPRYLIKTRGQQVTLSCSPISGHRSVSWYQQTPGQGLQFLFEYFSETQRNKGNFPGRFSGRQFSNSRSEMNVSTLELGDSALYLCASSLMSLGGETQYFGPGTRLLVL.

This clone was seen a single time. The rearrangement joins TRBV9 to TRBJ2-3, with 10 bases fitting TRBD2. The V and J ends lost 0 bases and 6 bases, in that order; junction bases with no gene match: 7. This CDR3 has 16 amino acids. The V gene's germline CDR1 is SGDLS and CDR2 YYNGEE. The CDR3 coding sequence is TGTGCCAGCAGCGTAGGAGCGGGAGGGGTATGGGATACGCAGTATTTT. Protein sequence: CASSVGAGGVWDTQYF.

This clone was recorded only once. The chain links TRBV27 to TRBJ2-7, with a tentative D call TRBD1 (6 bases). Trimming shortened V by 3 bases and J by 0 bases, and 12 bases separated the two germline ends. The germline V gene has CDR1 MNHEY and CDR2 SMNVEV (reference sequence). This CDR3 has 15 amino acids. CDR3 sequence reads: CASSLGAPNSYEQYF. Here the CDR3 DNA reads TGTGCCAGCAGTTTGGGGGCCCCCAACTCCTACGAGCAGTACTTC.

CDR3 sequence reads: CASSQSGGGLNTEAFF. The DNA of the CDR3 is TGTGCCAGCAGCCAATCAGGGGGCGGACTAAACACTGAAGCTTTCTTT. The chain carries TRBV14 and TRBJ1-1; 8 nucleotides agree with TRBD1. This CDR3 is 16 amino acids long. CDR1 is SGHDN and CDR2 is FVKESK in the germline V gene. The ends lost 2 bases at V and 2 bases at J; junction bases unmatched: 7.

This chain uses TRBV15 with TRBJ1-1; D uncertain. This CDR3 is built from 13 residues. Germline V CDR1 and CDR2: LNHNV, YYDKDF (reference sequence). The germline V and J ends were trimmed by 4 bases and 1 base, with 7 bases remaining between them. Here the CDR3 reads CATSITQNTEAFF. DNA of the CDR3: TGTGCCACCAGCATTACACAGAACACTGAAGCTTTCTTT.

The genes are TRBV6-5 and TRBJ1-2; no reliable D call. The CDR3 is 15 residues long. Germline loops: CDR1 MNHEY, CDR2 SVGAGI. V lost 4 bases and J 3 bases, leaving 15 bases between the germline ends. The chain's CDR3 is CASSSESRYHYGYTF. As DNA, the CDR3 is TGTGCCAGCAGTTCGGAGAGCCGGTACCACTATGGCTACACCTTC.

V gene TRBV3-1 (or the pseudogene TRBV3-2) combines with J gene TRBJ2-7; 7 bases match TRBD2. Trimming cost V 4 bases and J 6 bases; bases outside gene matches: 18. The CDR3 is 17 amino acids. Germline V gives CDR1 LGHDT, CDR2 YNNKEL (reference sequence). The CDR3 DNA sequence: TGTGCCAGCAGCCCGGTGCGACTATGGCGGGAGCACGTCGAGCAGTACTTC. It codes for CASSPVRLWREHVEQYF.

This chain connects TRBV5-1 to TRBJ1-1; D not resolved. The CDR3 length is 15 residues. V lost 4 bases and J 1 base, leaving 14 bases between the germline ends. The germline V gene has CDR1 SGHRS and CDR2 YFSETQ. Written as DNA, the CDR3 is TGCGCCAGCAGCCCGCTAGGCGGAGGGAACACTGAAGCTTTCTTT. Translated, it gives CASSPLGGGNTEAFF.

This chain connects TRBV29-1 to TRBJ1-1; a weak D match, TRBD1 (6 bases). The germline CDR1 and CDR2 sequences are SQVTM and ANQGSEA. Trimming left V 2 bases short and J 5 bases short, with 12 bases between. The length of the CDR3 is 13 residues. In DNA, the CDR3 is TGCAGCGTTGAACCGGGACATGGGACTGAAGCTTTCTTT. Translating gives CSVEPGHGTEAFF.

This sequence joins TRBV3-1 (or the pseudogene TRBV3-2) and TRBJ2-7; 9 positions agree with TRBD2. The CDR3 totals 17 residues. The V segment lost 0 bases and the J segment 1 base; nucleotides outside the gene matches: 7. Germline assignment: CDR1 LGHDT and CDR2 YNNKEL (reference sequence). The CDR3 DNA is TGTGCCAGCAGCCAAGACATAGCGGGAGTTCGATCCTACGAGCAGTACTTC. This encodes CASSQDIAGVRSYEQYF.

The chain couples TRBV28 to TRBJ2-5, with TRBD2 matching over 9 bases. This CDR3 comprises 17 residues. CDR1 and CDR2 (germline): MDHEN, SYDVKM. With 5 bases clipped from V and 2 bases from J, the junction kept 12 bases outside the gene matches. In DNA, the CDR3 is TGTGCCAGCAGTCCCTATCGGCTAGCGGGAAAGCAAGAGACCCAGTACTTC. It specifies CASSPYRLAGKQETQYF. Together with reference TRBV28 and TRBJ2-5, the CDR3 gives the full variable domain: DVKVTQSSRYLVKRTGEKVFLECVQDMDHENMFWYRQDPGLGLRLIYFSYDVKMKEKGDIPEGYSVSREKKERFSLILESASTNQTSMYLCASSPYRLAGKQETQYFGPGTRLLVL.

CDR3 nucleotide sequence: TGTGCCAGCAGCCCCGGACAGGGCCGATACACTGAAGCTTTCTTT. Translation: CASSPGQGRYTEAFF. The chain links TRBV6-2 or TRBV6-3 to TRBJ1-1, with TRBD1 matching 8 bases. Trimming took 6 bases from V and 3 from J; bases not matched to a gene: 9. This CDR3 is 15 amino acids long. Germline V gives CDR1 MNHEY, CDR2 SVGEGT.

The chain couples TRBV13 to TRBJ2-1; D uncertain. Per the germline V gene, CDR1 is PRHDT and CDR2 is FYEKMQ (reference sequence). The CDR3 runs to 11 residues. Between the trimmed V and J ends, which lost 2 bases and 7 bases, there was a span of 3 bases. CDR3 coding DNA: TGTGCCAGCAGCTTATCGAATGAGCAGTTCTTC. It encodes CASSLSNEQFF.

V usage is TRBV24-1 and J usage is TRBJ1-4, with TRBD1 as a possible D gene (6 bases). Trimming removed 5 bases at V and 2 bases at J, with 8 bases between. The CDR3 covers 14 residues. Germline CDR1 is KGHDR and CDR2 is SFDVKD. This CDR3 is CATSGGGTNEKLFF. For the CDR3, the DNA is TGTGCCACCAGTGGGGGGGGCACTAATGAAAAACTGTTTTTT.